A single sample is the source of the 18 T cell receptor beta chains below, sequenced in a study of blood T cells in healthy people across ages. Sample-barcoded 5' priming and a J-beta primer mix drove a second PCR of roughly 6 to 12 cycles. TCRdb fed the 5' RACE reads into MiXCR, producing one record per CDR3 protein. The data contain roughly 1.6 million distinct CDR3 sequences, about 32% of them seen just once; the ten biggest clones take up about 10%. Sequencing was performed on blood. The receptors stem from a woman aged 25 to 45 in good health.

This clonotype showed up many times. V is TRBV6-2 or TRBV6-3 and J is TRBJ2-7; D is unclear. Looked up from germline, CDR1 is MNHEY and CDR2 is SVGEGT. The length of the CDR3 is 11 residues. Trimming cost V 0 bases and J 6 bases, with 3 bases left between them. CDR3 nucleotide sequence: TGTGCCAGCAGTTACTCGGGCGAGCAGTACTTC. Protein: CASSYSGEQYF.

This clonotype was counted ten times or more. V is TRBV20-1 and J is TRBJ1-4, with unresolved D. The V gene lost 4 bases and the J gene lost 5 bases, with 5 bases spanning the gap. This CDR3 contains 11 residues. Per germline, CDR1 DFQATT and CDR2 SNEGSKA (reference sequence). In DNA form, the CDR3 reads TGCAGTGCTAAACAGAATGAAAAACTGTTTTTT. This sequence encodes CSAKQNEKLFF.

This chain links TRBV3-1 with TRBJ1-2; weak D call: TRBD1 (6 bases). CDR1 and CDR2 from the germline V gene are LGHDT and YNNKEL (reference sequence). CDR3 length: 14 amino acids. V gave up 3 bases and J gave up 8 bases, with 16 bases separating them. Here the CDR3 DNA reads TGTGCCAGCAGCCACGCGGCAGGGGCGCACGGCTACACCTTC. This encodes CASSHAAGAHGYTF. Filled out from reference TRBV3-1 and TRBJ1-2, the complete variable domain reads DTAVSQTPKYLVTQMGNDKSIKCEQNLGHDTMYWYKQDSKKFLKIMFSYNNKELIINETVPNRFSPKSPDKAHLNLHINSLELGDSAVYFCASSHAAGAHGYTFGSGTRLTVV.

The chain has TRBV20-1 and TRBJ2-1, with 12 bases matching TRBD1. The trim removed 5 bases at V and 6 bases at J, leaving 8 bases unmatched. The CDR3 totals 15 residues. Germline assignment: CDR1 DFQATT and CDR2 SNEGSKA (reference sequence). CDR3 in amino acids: CSAPPGTGGSNEQFF. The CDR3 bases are TGCAGTGCTCCACCCGGGACAGGGGGCAGCAATGAGCAGTTCTTC.

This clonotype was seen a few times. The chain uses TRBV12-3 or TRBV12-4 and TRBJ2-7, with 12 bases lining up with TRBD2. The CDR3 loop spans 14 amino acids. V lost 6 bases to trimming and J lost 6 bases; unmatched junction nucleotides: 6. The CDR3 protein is CASSRTSGVGEQYF. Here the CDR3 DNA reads TGTGCCAGCAGCCGGACTAGCGGGGTGGGCGAGCAGTACTTC.

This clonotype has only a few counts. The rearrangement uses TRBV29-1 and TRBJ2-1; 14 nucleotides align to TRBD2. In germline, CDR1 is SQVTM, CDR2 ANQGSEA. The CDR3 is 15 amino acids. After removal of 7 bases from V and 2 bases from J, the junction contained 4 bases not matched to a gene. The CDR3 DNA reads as TGCAGCGACGGACTAGCGGGGGGTACCTACAATGAGCAGTTCTTC. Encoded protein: CSDGLAGGTYNEQFF.

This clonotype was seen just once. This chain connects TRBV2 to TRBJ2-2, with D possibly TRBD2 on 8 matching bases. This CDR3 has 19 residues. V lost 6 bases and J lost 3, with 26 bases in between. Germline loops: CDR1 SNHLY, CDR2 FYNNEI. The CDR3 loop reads CASRRTGPSSGRDTGELFF. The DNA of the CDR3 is TGTGCCAGCAGGAGGACAGGCCCCTCTAGCGGGCGAGACACCGGGGAGCTGTTTTTT.

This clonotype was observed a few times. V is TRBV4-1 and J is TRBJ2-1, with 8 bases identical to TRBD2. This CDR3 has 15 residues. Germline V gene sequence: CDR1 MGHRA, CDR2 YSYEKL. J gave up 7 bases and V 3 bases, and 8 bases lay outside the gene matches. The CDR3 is CASSQPGRGANEQFF. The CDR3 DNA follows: TGCGCCAGCAGCCAGCCCGGGCGGGGGGCAAATGAGCAGTTCTTC.

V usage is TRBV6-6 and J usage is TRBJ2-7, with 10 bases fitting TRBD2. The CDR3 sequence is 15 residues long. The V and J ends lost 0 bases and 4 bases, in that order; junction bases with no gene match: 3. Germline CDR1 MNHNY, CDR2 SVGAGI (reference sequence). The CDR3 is CASSYSASGSYEQYF. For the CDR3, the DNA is TGTGCCAGCAGTTACTCAGCTAGCGGGAGTTACGAGCAGTACTTC.

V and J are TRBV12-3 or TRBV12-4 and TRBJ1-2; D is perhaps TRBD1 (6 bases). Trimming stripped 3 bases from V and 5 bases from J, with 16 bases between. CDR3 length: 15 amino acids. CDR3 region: CASSLGGDPLYGYTF. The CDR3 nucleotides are TGTGCCAGCAGTTTGGGGGGCGACCCCCTATATGGCTACACCTTC.

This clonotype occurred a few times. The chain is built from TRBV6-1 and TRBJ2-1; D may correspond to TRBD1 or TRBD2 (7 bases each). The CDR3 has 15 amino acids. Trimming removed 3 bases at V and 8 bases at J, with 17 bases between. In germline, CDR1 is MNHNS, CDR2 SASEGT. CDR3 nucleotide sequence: TGTGCCAGCAGTGAGGAGGGCAGGGGGGGCGATGAGCAGTTCTTC. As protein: CASSEEGRGGDEQFF.

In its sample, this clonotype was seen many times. The CDR3 is CASSLGASATYEQYF. In DNA, the CDR3 is TGTGCCAGCAGCTTAGGCGCTAGCGCCACCTACGAGCAGTACTTC. The chain couples TRBV11-2 to TRBJ2-7; tentatively, D is TRBD2 (6 bases). Germline-derived CDR1 and CDR2 are SGHAT and FQNNGV. Trimming pared 1 base from V and 2 bases from J, leaving 12 bases between. The CDR3 runs to 15 residues. The full variable domain, completed using reference TRBV11-2 and TRBJ2-7, is EAGVAQSPRYKIIEKRQSVAFWCNPISGHATLYWYQQILGQGPKLLIQFQNNGVVDDSQLPKDRFSAERLKGVDSTLKIQPAKLEDSAVYLCASSLGASATYEQYFGPGTRLTVT.

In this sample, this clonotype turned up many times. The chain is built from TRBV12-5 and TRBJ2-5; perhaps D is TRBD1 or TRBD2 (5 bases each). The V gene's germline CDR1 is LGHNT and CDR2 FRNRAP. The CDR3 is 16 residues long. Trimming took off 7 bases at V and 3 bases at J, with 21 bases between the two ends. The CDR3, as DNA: TGTGCTAGTGCCCCAGGTATATGGGACGGGGAAGAGACCCAGTACTTC. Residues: CASAPGIWDGEETQYF.

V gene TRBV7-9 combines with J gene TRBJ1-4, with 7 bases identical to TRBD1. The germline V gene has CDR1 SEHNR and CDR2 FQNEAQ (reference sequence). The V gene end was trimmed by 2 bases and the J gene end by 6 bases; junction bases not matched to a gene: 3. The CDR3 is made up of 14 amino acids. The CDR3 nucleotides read TGTGCCAGCAGCTTACACAGGGGCGATGAAAAACTGTTTTTT. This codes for CASSLHRGDEKLFF.

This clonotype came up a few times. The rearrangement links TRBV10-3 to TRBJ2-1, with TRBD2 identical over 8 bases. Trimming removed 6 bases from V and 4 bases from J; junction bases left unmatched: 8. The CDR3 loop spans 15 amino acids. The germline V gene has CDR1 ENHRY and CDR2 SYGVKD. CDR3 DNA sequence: TGTGCCATCAGCGAAACTAGCGGACTTTACAATGAGCAGTTCTTC. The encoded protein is CAISETSGLYNEQFF.

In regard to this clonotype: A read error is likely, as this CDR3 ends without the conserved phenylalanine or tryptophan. The CDR3 region has the DNA TGCAGTGCTGGGGGTATTGGGAGGGCCTACAATGAGCAGTTCTTA. Translated, it gives CSAGGIGRAYNEQFL. The chain couples TRBV20-1 to TRBJ2-1, with 7 bases matching TRBD2. The CDR3 extends over 15 amino acids. J was trimmed by 2 bases and V by 5 bases; bases with no gene match: 9. CDR1 and CDR2 (germline): DFQATT, SNEGSKA (reference sequence).

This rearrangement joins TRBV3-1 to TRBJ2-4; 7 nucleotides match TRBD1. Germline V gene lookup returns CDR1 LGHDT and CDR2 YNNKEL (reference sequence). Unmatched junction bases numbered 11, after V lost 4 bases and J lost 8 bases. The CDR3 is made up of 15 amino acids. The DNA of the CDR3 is TGTGCCAGCAGCCTAACCGTCCCGGGACAGTACATTCAGTACTTC. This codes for CASSLTVPGQYIQYF.

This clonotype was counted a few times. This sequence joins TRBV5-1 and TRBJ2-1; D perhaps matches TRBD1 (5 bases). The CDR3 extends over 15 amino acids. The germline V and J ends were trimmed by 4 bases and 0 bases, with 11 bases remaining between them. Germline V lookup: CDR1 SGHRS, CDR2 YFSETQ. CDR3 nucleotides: TGCGCCAGCAGCCTTCAGGGTCCCTCCTACAATGAGCAGTTCTTC. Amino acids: CASSLQGPSYNEQFF.